These T cell receptor beta chains were read from a single sample in a study of blood T cell repertoires in COVID-19. Clones were read by immunoSEQ multiplex PCR, and TCRdb kept only the in-frame ones, dropping some. The table includes about 90,000 clones, over 80% detected once. The sample was peripheral blood. The receptors stem from a man aged 45-60 years with acute or convalescent COVID-19. CDR3s include the opening cysteine and the closing phenylalanine or tryptophan. D genes are given only for firm matches. Size values are once, few and many counts, or a class for expanded clones, and some rows have none.

TRBV27	TRBJ2-7	NA	NA	TGTGCCAGCAGTTTGGAGGGGTCGAAGCAGTACTTC	CASSLEGSKQYF
TRBV2	TRBJ1-3	NA	TRBD1	TGTGCCAGCAGTGCCGGTGGGGACAGAGGATTCTCTGGAAACACCATATATTTT	CASSAGGDRGFSGNTIYF
TRBV5-1	TRBJ2-5	NA	TRBD1	TGCGCCAGCAGCTGGAACAGGGGTTGGCAAGAGACCCAGTACTTC	CASSWNRGWQETQYF
TRBV3-1/TRBV3-2	TRBJ2-7	NA	TRBD2	TGTGCCAGCAGCCGAGATCCACTAGCGGCCTCCTACGAGCAGTACTTC	CASSRDPLAASYEQYF
TRBV7-8	TRBJ2-5	NA	NA	TGTGCCAGCAGCTCCCCTAAGCGGGCCCAGGAAGGGGAGACCCAGTACTTC	CASSSPKRAQEGETQYF
TRBV7-6	TRBJ1-1	NA	NA	TGTGCCAGCAGCAGGACACCTACCACTGAAGCTTTCTTT	CASSRTPTTEAFF
TRBV7-9	TRBJ1-4	NA	TRBD1	TGTGCCAGCACCGCGACAGGGATAAATGAAAAACTGTTTTTT	CASTATGINEKLFF
TRBV6-2/TRBV6-3	TRBJ1-2	once	NA	TGTGCCAGCAGTACAGGGAAAAGTGGCTACACCTTC	CASSTGKSGYTF
TRBV20-1	TRBJ2-7	NA	TRBD2	TGCAGTGCTAGTGGACTAGCGGGTACCTACGAGCAGTACTTC	CSASGLAGTYEQYF
TRBV7-9	TRBJ1-3	NA	TRBD1	TGTGCCAGCAGCCCCCGGACAGGCCCGGGAAACACCATATATTTT	CASSPRTGPGNTIYF
TRBV30	TRBJ2-5	NA	NA	TGTGCCTGGAGTCAAAGCCTAGCCGGAGAGACCCAGTACTTC	CAWSQSLAGETQYF
TRBV6-5	TRBJ2-7	NA	TRBD1	TGTGCCAGCATTTTTAGGGACAGGGGGCCCGAGCAGTACTTC	CASIFRDRGPEQYF
TRBV5-8	TRBJ1-1	NA	NA	TGTGCCAGCAGCTTGGCACCAGAGAACACTGAAGCTTTCTTT	CASSLAPENTEAFF
TRBV5-1	TRBJ2-7	NA	NA	TGCGCCAGCAGCGAGAGCGGTGACTCCTACGAGCAGTACTTC	CASSESGDSYEQYF
TRBV7-3	TRBJ1-6	NA	TRBD1	TGTGCCAGCAGCCTTGCCGGGACAGGAAAAAATTCACCCCTCCACTTT	CASSLAGTGKNSPLHF
TRBV11-2	TRBJ1-4	NA	NA	TGTGCCAGCAGCTTAGATCCGGGGGCAACTAATGAAAAACTGTTTTTT	CASSLDPGATNEKLFF
TRBV12-3/TRBV12-4	TRBJ2-5	NA	TRBD1	TGTGCCAGCAGTTTGAACAGGGGAGAGACCCAGTACTTC	CASSLNRGETQYF
TRBV6-2/TRBV6-3	TRBJ2-4	NA	NA	TGTGCCAGCAGTTACGGTACGGGGAGTTTTGGAACCAAAAACATTCAGTACTTC	CASSYGTGSFGTKNIQYF
TRBV6-1	TRBJ2-4	few	NA	TGTGCCAGCAGTGAAGCTACAGGTGGCGCCAAAAACATTCAGTACTTC	CASSEATGGAKNIQYF
TRBV10-3	TRBJ2-5	NA	TRBD2	TGTGCCATCAGTGGGACTAGCGGGGGAGAGACCCAGTACTTC	CAISGTSGGETQYF
TRBV19	TRBJ2-3	NA	TRBD1	TGTGCCAGTAGTAGCCAAGGACAGGGGATAGATACGCAGTATTTT	CASSSQGQGIDTQYF
TRBV11-2	TRBJ2-5	NA	NA	TGTGCCAGCAGCTCGACGGGACAACTAGGGGAGACCCAGTACTTC	CASSSTGQLGETQYF
TRBV14	TRBJ2-1	NA	TRBD2	TGTGCCAGCAGCCACTCTAGCGGGGGATACAATGAGCAGTTCTTC	CASSHSSGGYNEQFF
TRBV28	TRBJ2-3	NA	NA	TGTGCCAGCAGTCATCAAAATCAGGCAGATACGCAGTATTTT	CASSHQNQADTQYF
TRBV10-1	TRBJ2-4	few	NA	TGCGCCAGCAGTGAGTCGGCAGGAGGAAACATTCAGTACTTC	CASSESAGGNIQYF
TRBV27	TRBJ2-7	NA	TRBD1	TGTGCCAGCAGTCCTTGGACAGGGACCTACGAGCAGTACTTC	CASSPWTGTYEQYF
TRBV9	TRBJ2-2	NA	NA	TGTGCCAGCAGCGTCCGCCCGTTGAGTAGCGTGAACACCGGGGAGCTGTTTTTT	CASSVRPLSSVNTGELFF
TRBV13	TRBJ1-2	NA	TRBD1	TGTGCCAGCGCCCCGACAGGGGGCGCGGGAGGTGGCTACACCTTC	CASAPTGGAGGGYTF
TRBV11-3	TRBJ2-2	NA	NA	TGTGCCAGCAGAGTAGCCTCGAACACCGGGGAGCTGTTTTTT	CASRVASNTGELFF
TRBV12-3/TRBV12-4	TRBJ2-5	few	NA	TGTGCCAGCAGTTTGGACATTCAAGAGACCCAGTACTTC	CASSLDIQETQYF
TRBV11-2	TRBJ2-1	NA	NA	TGTGCCAGCAGCTCCCGACTAGAAGGTGGTACGTTCTTC	CASSSRLEGGTFF
TRBV7-8	TRBJ1-1	NA	TRBD1	TGTGCCAGCAGCACGAGACCAATACAGGGGTATTTGAACACTGAAGCTTTCTTT	CASSTRPIQGYLNTEAFF
TRBV10-3	TRBJ2-3	once	NA	TGTGCCATCAGGGGAACAGGGCCAGATACGCAGTATTTT	CAIRGTGPDTQYF
TRBV20-1	TRBJ2-1	NA	NA	TGCAGTGCTAGTCCGTCAGGGCCCTACAATGAGCAGTTCTTC	CSASPSGPYNEQFF
TRBV3-1/TRBV3-2	TRBJ1-2	NA	NA	TGTGCCAGCAGCCAAGATCTACAGGCCGGTGGCTACACCTTC	CASSQDLQAGGYTF
TRBV10-3	TRBJ2-7	NA	TRBD2	TGTGCCATCAGTGAGTCGGCGGGGGAGGACGAGCAGTACTTC	CAISESAGEDEQYF
TRBV13	TRBJ2-3	NA	TRBD2	TGTGCCAGCAGCCGAGTAGCGGGGGCGAGCACAGATACGCAGTATTTT	CASSRVAGASTDTQYF
TRBV25-1	TRBJ2-5	NA	TRBD1	TGTGCCAGCAGTGCACAGGGGGCGGCTAAGGAGACCCAGTACTTC	CASSAQGAAKETQYF
TRBV30	TRBJ1-1	NA	NA	TGTGCCTGGAGTGGACAGTCGAACACTGAAGCTTTCTTT	CAWSGQSNTEAFF
TRBV30	TRBJ2-1	NA	NA	TGTGCCTGGAGTTTCATACAGGGAAATGAGCAGTTCTTC	CAWSFIQGNEQFF
TRBV4-2	TRBJ2-3	NA	TRBD2	TGTGCCAGCAGCCAGACCGGACTAGCGGGCAACACAGATACGCAGTATTTT	CASSQTGLAGNTDTQYF